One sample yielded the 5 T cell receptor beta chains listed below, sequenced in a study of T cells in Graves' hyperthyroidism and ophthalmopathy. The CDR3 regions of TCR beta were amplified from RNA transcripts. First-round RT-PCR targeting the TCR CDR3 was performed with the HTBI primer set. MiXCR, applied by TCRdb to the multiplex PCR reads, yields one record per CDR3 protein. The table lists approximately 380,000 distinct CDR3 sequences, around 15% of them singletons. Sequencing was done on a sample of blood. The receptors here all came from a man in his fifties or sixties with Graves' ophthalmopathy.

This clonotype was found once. This chain's CDR3 is CASQPLEVDGEQFF. Written as DNA, the CDR3 is TGCGCCAGCCAACCGCTTGAAGTTGACGGTGAGCAGTTCTTC. The rearrangement links TRBV5-1 to TRBJ2-1; D ambiguous. CDR3 length equals 14 residues. The ends were cut back, 7 bases at V and 9 bases at J, with 20 bases in the middle. Germline V gives CDR1 SGHRS, CDR2 YFSETQ.

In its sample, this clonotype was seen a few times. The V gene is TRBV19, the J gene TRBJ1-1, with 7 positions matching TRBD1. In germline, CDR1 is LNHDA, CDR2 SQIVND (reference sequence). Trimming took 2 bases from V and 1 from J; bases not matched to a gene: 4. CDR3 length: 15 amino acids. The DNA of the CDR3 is TGTGCCAGTAGTATAAATACAGGGGAGAACACTGAAGCTTTCTTT. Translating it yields CASSINTGENTEAFF.

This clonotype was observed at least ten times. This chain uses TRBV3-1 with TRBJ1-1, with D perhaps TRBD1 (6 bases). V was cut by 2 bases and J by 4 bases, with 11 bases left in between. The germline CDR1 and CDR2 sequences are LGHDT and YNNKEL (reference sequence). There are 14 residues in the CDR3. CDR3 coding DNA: TGTGCCAGCAGCCAAAGGGGGTCCAGCACTGAAGCTTTCTTT. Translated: CASSQRGSSTEAFF.

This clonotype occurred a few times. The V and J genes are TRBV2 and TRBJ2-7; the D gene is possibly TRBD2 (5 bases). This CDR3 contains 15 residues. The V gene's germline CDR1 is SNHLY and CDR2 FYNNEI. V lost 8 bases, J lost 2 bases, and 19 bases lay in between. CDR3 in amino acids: CASRVRGGKAYEQYF. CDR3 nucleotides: TGTGCCAGCCGGGTGCGTGGAGGAAAGGCCTACGAGCAGTACTTC.

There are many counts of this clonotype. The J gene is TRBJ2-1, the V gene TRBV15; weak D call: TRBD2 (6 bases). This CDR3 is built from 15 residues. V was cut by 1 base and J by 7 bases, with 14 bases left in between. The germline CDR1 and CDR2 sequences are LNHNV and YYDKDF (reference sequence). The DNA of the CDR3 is TGTGCCACCAGCAGAGCTTACGGGAGTAGGAATGAGCAGTTCTTC. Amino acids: CATSRAYGSRNEQFF.